The rows below give T cell receptor beta chains drawn from one sample of a study of beta chain features in type 1 diabetes. The assay was immunoSEQ multiplex PCR, and TCRdb's table has in-frame clones only and misses some. Found here are 300,000 to 350,000 clones, 13% to 15% of them singletons; the top ten hold roughly 7%. Specimen: central memory CD4+ T cells from blood. Source of these receptors: a man aged 30 to 39 in good health. The CDR3 runs from the conserved cysteine through the conserved F or W. The order of the fields is D gene, V gene, J gene, clone size, CDR3 protein, CDR3 DNA. D genes are given only for firm matches. Clone sizes are given selectively: once, few, many, or a class where the clone is expanded.

TRBD1	TRBV25-1	TRBJ2-7	.	CASTFTGVEQYF	TGTGCCAGCACCTTCACAGGGGTCGAGCAGTACTTC
.	TRBV5-6	TRBJ1-1	few	CASSLRRSTLNTEAFF	TGTGCCAGCAGCTTGCGACGGAGTACCCTAAACACTGAAGCTTTCTTT
.	TRBV19	TRBJ1-2	.	CASGGINYGYTF	TGTGCCAGTGGGGGGATTAACTATGGCTACACCTTC
.	TRBV29-1	TRBJ1-1	many	CSGTWNTEAFF	TGCAGCGGTACATGGAACACTGAAGCTTTCTTT
TRBD2	TRBV11-3	TRBJ2-1	few	CASSLSGGGHNEQFF	TGTGCCAGCAGCTTAAGCGGGGGGGGTCATAATGAGCAGTTCTTC
.	TRBV7-2	TRBJ2-7	few	CASSLAGTGYEQYF	TGTGCCAGCAGCTTAGCGGGGACCGGCTACGAGCAGTACTTC
TRBD1	TRBV7-2	TRBJ1-5	few	CASSSDRESNQPQHF	TGTGCCAGCAGCTCCGACAGGGAAAGCAATCAGCCCCAGCATTTT
.	TRBV5-6	TRBJ2-1	few	CASSFQVLGPNEQFF	TGTGCCAGCAGCTTTCAGGTCCTAGGACCCAATGAGCAGTTCTTC
TRBD1	TRBV19	TRBJ1-5	.	CASKNRDSYSNQPQHF	TGTGCCAGTAAAAACCGGGACAGTTATAGCAATCAGCCCCAGCATTTT
.	TRBV6-6	TRBJ1-3	.	CASSVTDSGNTIYF	TGTGCCAGCAGTGTGACAGATTCTGGAAACACCATATATTTT
.	TRBV2	TRBJ1-1	few	CASSSSGATNTEAFF	TGTGCCAGCAGCTCCTCCGGGGCGACGAACACTGAAGCTTTCTTT
.	TRBV14	TRBJ1-2	.	CASSLSRRGVSYGYTF	TGTGCCAGCAGCCTCTCCCGGAGGGGGGTTTCCTATGGCTACACCTTC
.	TRBV19	TRBJ2-1	.	CAAGGESYNEQFF	TGTGCCGCCGGAGGGGAGAGTTACAATGAGCAGTTCTTC
.	TRBV7-2	TRBJ2-1	.	CASSLAPPRVEQFF	TGTGCCAGCAGCTTAGCACCTCCCCGGGTCGAGCAGTTCTTC
.	TRBV9	TRBJ2-1	once	CASSLGGAGSYNEQFF	TGTGCCAGCAGCCTCGGCGGCGCCGGGAGCTACAATGAGCAGTTCTTC
.	TRBV15	TRBJ2-1	few	CATSFVGIEQFF	TGTGCCACCAGTTTTGTAGGGATTGAGCAGTTCTTC
.	TRBV27	TRBJ2-3	.	CASGRADTDTQYF	TGTGCCTCCGGGAGAGCAGACACAGATACGCAGTATTTT
.	TRBV5-4	TRBJ1-3	.	CASSLATGPSSGNTIYF	TGTGCCAGCAGCTTGGCCACGGGACCAAGCTCTGGAAACACCATATATTTT
TRBD2	TRBV7-2	TRBJ2-2	many	CASSLTSGNTGELFF	TGTGCCAGCAGCTTGACTAGCGGGAACACCGGGGAGCTGTTTTTT
TRBD1	TRBV5-6	TRBJ1-2	few	CASNRGRRFDYGYTF	TGTGCCAGCAACAGGGGGCGCAGGTTTGACTATGGCTACACCTTC
.	TRBV10-3	TRBJ1-1	.	CAISERAVNTEAFF	TGTGCCATCAGTGAGCGGGCAGTGAACACTGAAGCTTTCTTT
.	TRBV2	TRBJ1-2	.	CASRGDGGIYGYTF	TGTGCCAGCAGGGGGGACGGCGGCATCTATGGCTACACCTTC
TRBD1	TRBV5-6	TRBJ2-7	.	CASSWRTGTYEQYF	TGTGCCAGCAGCTGGCGGACAGGGACCTACGAGCAGTACTTC
TRBD2	TRBV29-1	TRBJ2-2	.	CSAGRRTRNTGELFF	TGCAGCGCTGGAAGGCGGACTAGGAACACCGGGGAGCTGTTTTTT
.	TRBV4-3	TRBJ2-5	.	CASSQGLGGTQYF	TGCGCCAGCAGCCAAGGGCTAGGTGGGACCCAGTACTTC
.	TRBV11-3	TRBJ2-3	.	CASSLGRGTDTQYF	TGTGCCAGCAGCTTGGGGCGCGGAACAGATACGCAGTATTTT
TRBD1	TRBV5-4	TRBJ2-4	few	CASSLEQGVGIQYF	TGTGCCAGCAGCTTGGAACAGGGGGTAGGCATTCAGTACTTC
.	TRBV11-2	TRBJ2-5	.	CASSLPRGGAGQETQYF	TGTGCCAGCAGCTTACCTCGCGGGGGCGCGGGACAAGAGACCCAGTACTTC
.	TRBV7-6	TRBJ2-7	few	CASSYQTSPADEQYF	TGTGCCAGCAGCTACCAGACTAGTCCCGCCGACGAGCAGTACTTC
TRBD2	TRBV4-3	TRBJ2-3	many	CASSQVAGGGTDTQYF	TGCGCCAGCAGCCAGGTGGCGGGAGGGGGCACAGATACGCAGTATTTT
TRBD1	TRBV6-1	TRBJ1-1	.	CASMLHTGANTEAFF	TGTGCCAGCATGCTCCACACAGGGGCGAACACTGAAGCTTTCTTT
.	TRBV7-3	TRBJ2-1	.	CASSPLTGSYNEQFF	TGTGCCAGCAGCCCCCTTACTGGCTCCTACAATGAGCAGTTCTTC
TRBD2	TRBV10-3	TRBJ2-2	.	CAISDKVAGTGELFF	TGTGCCATCAGTGATAAGGTAGCGGGGACCGGGGAGCTGTTTTTT
.	TRBV5-6	TRBJ2-1	.	CASSQLAWEQFF	TGTGCCAGCAGCCAATTAGCGTGGGAGCAGTTCTTC
.	TRBV5-1	TRBJ2-7	.	CASTRSGSQGSEQYF	TGCGCCAGCACCCGATCGGGGTCACAAGGTTCCGAGCAGTACTTC